The clone carrying this T cell receptor beta chain appeared a single time. The data are from a study of blood T cell repertoires in COVID-19. At the level of the study: Acute and convalescent COVID-19 samples came from the United States, Italy and Spain. Sources were T cells, B-cell-depleted T cells, or PBMCs; the material itself was cDNA or gDNA.

Methods used by the authors: Reference gene primer amplification gave estimated nucleated cell counts. This table comes from immunoSEQ multiplex PCR, and its TCRdb copy is limited to in-frame clones, with some not included. That table furnishes V, J and clone size, whereas the DNA furnished D and trimming. The profile shows about 110,000 clones, roughly 84% of them singletons. CDR3 length: 16 residues. Germline CDR1 and CDR2: SNHLY and FYNNEI. V lost 0 bases and J lost 5, with 14 bases in between. This sequence was found in a man between 40 and 49 years old with acute or convalescent COVID-19. Sequencing was performed on peripheral blood. The chain carries TRBV2 and TRBJ1-5; D may be TRBD1 (5 bases). In nucleotides, the CDR3 is TGTGCCAGCAGTGAAGCTACCTGGGGGGGGGATCAGCCCCAGCATTTT. It yields the protein CASSEATWGGDQPQHF.